The T cell receptor (beta chain) described here comes from a study of blood T cell repertoires in COVID-19. Across the whole study: Sites across the United States, Italy and Spain contributed samples from acute and convalescent COVID-19.

V lost 2 bases and J 4 bases, leaving 11 bases between the germline ends. The CDR3 runs 14 residues. Germline V gives CDR1 SGHKS, CDR2 YYEKEE (reference sequence). Methods used by the authors: Reference gene primer amplification gave estimated nucleated cell counts. TCRdb's copy holds only in-frame clones and misses some; the assay was immunoSEQ multiplex PCR. The V and J calls and clone size were taken over from that table, and D and trimming were inferred from the DNA. Of roughly 45,000 clones listed, over 60% are singletons. The sequencing input was peripheral blood. The source of this sequence is a woman in her seventies with acute or convalescent COVID-19. The chain links TRBV5-5 to TRBJ2-3, with D possibly TRBD1 on 5 matching bases. This CDR3 is CASSFRVWADTQYF. The DNA for the CDR3 is TGTGCCAGCAGCTTCAGGGTATGGGCAGATACGCAGTATTTT.